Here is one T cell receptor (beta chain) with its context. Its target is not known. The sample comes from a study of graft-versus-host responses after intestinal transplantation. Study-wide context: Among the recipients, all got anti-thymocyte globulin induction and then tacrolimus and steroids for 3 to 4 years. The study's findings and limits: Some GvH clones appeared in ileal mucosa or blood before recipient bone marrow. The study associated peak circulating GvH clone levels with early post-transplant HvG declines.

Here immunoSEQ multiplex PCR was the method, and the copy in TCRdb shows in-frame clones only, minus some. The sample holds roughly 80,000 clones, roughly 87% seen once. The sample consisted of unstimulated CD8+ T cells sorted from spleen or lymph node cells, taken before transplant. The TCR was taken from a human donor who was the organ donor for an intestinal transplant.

The CDR3 region has the DNA TGTGCCAGCAGCGTAGACGGGGGGGCTAACAATGAGCAGTTCTTC. Translated, it gives CASSVDGGANNEQFF. The gene calls are TRBV9 and TRBJ2-1, with 8 bases that match TRBD2. CDR1 and CDR2 from the germline V gene are SGDLS and YYNGEE. The CDR3 covers 15 residues. Trimming removed 0 bases from V and 5 bases from J; junction bases left unmatched: 4.